This T cell receptor beta chain was retrieved from a study of T-cell reconstitution after alpha-beta-depleted transplantation in children. General study findings and limits: Diversity and T-cell counts at one year after transplant derived mostly from new T cells. Some patients owed their high day-60 TCRbeta diversity to surviving recipient T cells and thymic progenitors.

V dropped 4 bases and J dropped 7; count of bases not matched to a gene: 7. The germline gives CDR1 SGHDN, CDR2 FVKESK. The CDR3 is 15 residues long. The table lists this clonotype with many counts. The antigen is not known. TCRbeta library preparation incorporated unique molecular identifiers. TCRdb redid the calling of the PCR reads with MiXCR, one entry per CDR3 protein. The sample lists 130,000 to 150,000 distinct CDR3 sequences, around 8.5% occurring once. The V and J genes are TRBV14 and TRBJ1-6; 7 nucleotides agree with TRBD1. The sample in question was PBMCs, mostly from graft donor cells, obtained 180 days after TCRalphabeta/CD19-depleted stem cell transplant. This clonotype was obtained from a female patient between 2 and 15 years old who had a stem cell transplant for congenital amegakaryocytic thrombocytopenia, so the T cells may come from the graft donor. This CDR3 is CASSRRPGGNSPLHF. CDR3 nucleotide sequence: TGTGCCAGCAGCCGAAGACCAGGGGGGAATTCACCCCTCCACTTT.